Below, 31 T cell receptor beta chains from the same sample are listed, as sequenced in a study of spatial heterogeneity in lung cancer. TCRdb reprocessed the 5' RACE reads with MiXCR, giving one entry per CDR3 protein. This sample has 39,000 or so distinct CDR3 sequences; around 3.1% occur once, and the top ten carry about 37%. The time point here: sample taken at primary tumor resection. Sequences were derived from normal lung tissue next to the tumor, sampled at surgery. The receptors come from a male donor with early-stage non-small cell lung cancer.

This clonotype came up many times. The chain is built from TRBV20-1 and TRBJ2-4; 8 bases fit TRBD1. The CDR3 length is 12 residues. With 6 bases clipped from V and 3 bases from J, the junction kept 1 base outside the gene matches. Per the germline V gene, CDR1 is DFQATT and CDR2 is SNEGSKA (reference sequence). CDR3 protein: CSADRDKNIQYF. The CDR3 coding sequence is TGCAGTGCGGACAGGGACAAAAACATTCAGTACTTC.

As concerns this clonotype: A clone one base away is much larger, so this may be a read error. The rearrangement links TRBV9 to TRBJ1-2; D uncertain. The CDR3 sequence is 16 residues long. Germline V CDR1 and CDR2: SGDLS, YYNGEE. The CDR3 reads CAGSADPASLGHGYTF. In DNA, the CDR3 is TGTGCCGGCAGCGCCGACCCGGCCTCCCTAGGGCATGGCTACACCTTC.

Ten or more counts support this clonotype. V gene TRBV20-1 combines with J gene TRBJ1-1; 8 bases are a match to TRBD1. Germline-derived CDR1 and CDR2 are DFQATT and SNEGSKA (reference sequence). This CDR3 has 13 residues. V lost 5 bases and J lost 10; bases outside the gene matches: 12. This CDR3 reads CSASDPDRGIAFF. The CDR3 DNA reads as TGCAGTGCTTCGGACCCCGACAGGGGAATAGCTTTCTTT.

This clonotype was detected many times. This chain uses TRBV4-1 with TRBJ2-2; TRBD2 might be the D (6 bases). This CDR3 region has 15 residues. Germline values: CDR1 MGHRA, CDR2 YSYEKL. The V end lost 1 base, the J end lost 3 bases, and 9 bases lay between the germline ends. The CDR3 sequence is CASSQGREYTGELFF. The CDR3 bases are TGCGCCAGCAGCCAAGGGAGGGAGTACACCGGGGAGCTGTTTTTT.

This clonotype was detected ten times or more. The chain has TRBV14 and TRBJ2-1; D assignment may be TRBD1 or TRBD2 (5 bases each). This CDR3 has 13 amino acids. The germline V gene encodes CDR1 SGHDN and CDR2 FVKESK. V was clipped by 2 bases and J by 7 bases, with 9 bases between them. CDR3 residues: CASSQWGRNEQFF. In DNA, the CDR3 is TGTGCCAGCAGCCAATGGGGACGAAATGAGCAGTTCTTC.

This clonotype turned up a few times. V and J are TRBV20-1 and TRBJ1-1; no clear D. Germline V gene sequence: CDR1 DFQATT, CDR2 SNEGSKA (reference sequence). V was shortened by 5 bases and J by 1 base, with 11 bases between the two germline ends. This CDR3 has 13 amino acids. The CDR3 region has the DNA TGCAGTGCTTTTGGGGATAAGAACACTGAAGCTTTCTTT. It is translated as CSAFGDKNTEAFF.

In regard to this clonotype: This may arise from a read error, as a much more abundant clone is one base away. This chain links TRBV6-6 with TRBJ2-3; D remains ambiguous. The germline V gene encodes CDR1 MNHNY and CDR2 SVGAGI (reference sequence). This CDR3 has 14 amino acids. The V and J ends lost 6 bases and 3 bases respectively, with 13 bases between them. CDR3 nucleotide sequence: TGTGCCAGCAGAGGACCACTCTGGACAGATACGCAGTATTTT. It encodes CASRGPLWTDTQYF.

This clonotype was observed once. A clone one base away is much larger, so this may be a read error. The gene calls are TRBV7-2 and TRBJ2-3, with 11 bases lining up with TRBD2. Germline-derived CDR1 and CDR2 are SGHTA and FQGNSA. This CDR3 region has 15 residues. V lost 8 bases and J lost 2; bases outside the gene matches: 6. CDR3 in DNA: TGTGCCAGCGGCCTGGGACTAGCGGACACAGATACGCAGTATTTT. Residues: CASGLGLADTDTQYF.

Only a few counts were recorded for this clonotype. This chain connects TRBV5-3 to TRBJ2-5, with TRBD1 matching 9 bases. TRBV5-3 is assigned to the ORF class and has an uncertain function. This CDR3 contains 18 residues. The V gene end was trimmed by 0 bases and the J gene end by 2 bases; junction bases not matched to a gene: 11. The CDR3 DNA follows: TGTGCCAGAAGCTTGGACTCAATTAAAGGGACAGGGCAAGAGACCCAGTACTTC. Its protein product is CARSLDSIKGTGQETQYF.

This clonotype was seen at least ten times. The chain joins TRBV7-9 to TRBJ1-6, with a possible D match to TRBD1 (5 bases). Looked up from germline, CDR1 is SEHNR and CDR2 is FQNEAQ (reference sequence). The V end lost 4 bases, the J end lost 9 bases, and 13 bases lay between the germline ends. The CDR3 runs to 14 residues. The CDR3 coding sequence is TGTGCCAGCAGCTCAGGGACCTTTGGTTCACCCCTCCACTTT. This sequence encodes CASSSGTFGSPLHF.

V usage is TRBV12-3 or TRBV12-4 and J usage is TRBJ2-3; 7 bases align to TRBD2. CDR3 size: 15 residues. The junction had 10 bases not matched to a gene; V was cut back by 5 bases and J by 5 bases. The CDR3 DNA reads as TGTGCCAGCAGTCCGAGGGCTAGCGGACTAGATACGCAGTATTTT. This sequence encodes CASSPRASGLDTQYF.

This clonotype was counted at least ten times. This sequence joins TRBV28 and TRBJ1-3, with a tentative D call TRBD1 (6 bases). The CDR3 is made up of 16 amino acids. V lost 5 bases and J 7 bases, leaving 21 bases between the germline ends. From germline, CDR1 is MDHEN and CDR2 SYDVKM. CDR3 in amino acids: CASSGGQGNDRNTIYF. The CDR3 DNA reads TGTGCCAGCAGTGGGGGCCAGGGAAATGATAGGAACACCATATATTTT.

This clonotype was seen many times. The gene calls are TRBV29-1 and TRBJ1-2; D is uncertain. Germline values: CDR1 SQVTM, CDR2 ANQGSEA. This CDR3 has 12 residues. Trimming shortened V by 6 bases and J by 4 bases, and 12 bases separated the two germline ends. The CDR3 nucleotides are TGCAGCGTGAGAGACATCGCCTATGGCTACACCTTC. Its translation: CSVRDIAYGYTF.

In this sample, this clonotype turned up many times. The rearrangement joins TRBV28 to TRBJ2-1; 9 nucleotides align to TRBD1. Germline assignment: CDR1 MDHEN and CDR2 SYDVKM. Trimming cost V 7 bases and J 4 bases; bases outside gene matches: 5. CDR3 length: 14 residues. The CDR3 nucleotides are TGTGCCAGCACCCAGGGACAGGGATACAATGAGCAGTTCTTC. Protein sequence: CASTQGQGYNEQFF.

This clonotype was recorded at least ten times. The chain is built from TRBV27 and TRBJ2-7, with D hard to call. The V gene's germline CDR1 is MNHEY and CDR2 SMNVEV (reference sequence). V was shortened by 1 base and J by 6 bases, with 7 bases between the two germline ends. The CDR3 runs 12 residues. The CDR3 DNA reads TGTGCCAGCAGTTTATTAGGGCGCGAGCAGTACTTC. Amino acids: CASSLLGREQYF.

Many counts were recorded for this clonotype. The chain uses TRBV4-1 and TRBJ1-3, with a tentative D call TRBD1 (6 bases). The CDR3 sequence is 16 residues long. Germline V gene data show CDR1 as MGHRA and CDR2 as YSYEKL. V dropped 3 bases and J dropped 4 bases, with 16 bases sitting between them. The CDR3 DNA is TGCGCCAGCAGCCACGTTAACAGGGTAAAGGGAAACACCATATATTTT. It specifies CASSHVNRVKGNTIYF.

This clonotype came up many times. The rearrangement links TRBV18 to TRBJ2-5; TRBD1 matches at 10 bases. This CDR3 has 13 amino acids. Trimming cost V 3 bases and J 9 bases; bases outside gene matches: 4. CDR1 is KGHSH, CDR2 LQKENI, per germline. The CDR3: CASSPGTGDPQYF. CDR3 sequence (DNA): TGTGCCAGCTCACCCGGGACAGGGGATCCCCAGTACTTC.

This clonotype has more than one count but fewer than ten. The chain has TRBV6-6 and TRBJ1-1, with D possibly TRBD1 on 5 matching bases. Per germline, CDR1 MNHNY and CDR2 SVGAGI (reference sequence). This CDR3 has 14 residues. With 2 bases removed from V and 5 bases from J, the gap between germline ends came to 12 bases. The CDR3 loop is CASSYRAQGTEAFF. The CDR3 DNA follows: TGTGCCAGCAGTTACCGGGCCCAGGGAACTGAAGCTTTCTTT.

This clonotype was picked up many times. DNA for the CDR3: TGTGCCAGCAGCAGAGACTACATAGAGACCCAGTACTTC. Amino acid sequence: CASSRDYIETQYF. The chain employs TRBV7-2 and TRBJ2-5; the D gene is possibly TRBD2 (5 bases). This CDR3 spans 13 amino acids. Germline V gene sequence: CDR1 SGHTA, CDR2 FQGNSA. The germline V and J ends were trimmed by 5 bases and 4 bases, with 11 bases remaining between them.

This clonotype was counted many times. At one boundary the junction diverges from the germline segment, which might be a read error. The V call is TRBV3-1, the J call TRBJ1-6; D gene uncertain. Looked up from germline, CDR1 is LGHDT and CDR2 is YNNKEL (reference sequence). There are 13 residues in the CDR3. The DNA for the CDR3 is TGTGCGAGCACGAGCTCTTTAGAAGGACCCCTCCACTTT. This sequence encodes CASTSSLEGPLHF.

The table lists this clonotype with many counts. This chain links TRBV18 with TRBJ1-1; possibly TRBD1 for D (5 bases). V lost 0 bases and J 4 bases, leaving 12 bases between the germline ends. Germline V lookup: CDR1 KGHSH, CDR2 LQKENI. The CDR3 extends over 15 amino acids. Here the CDR3 DNA reads TGTGCCAGCTCACCACCTATGGGGGGTCGCACTGAAGCTTTCTTT. It codes for CASSPPMGGRTEAFF.

This clonotype was picked up many times. The chain uses TRBV6-2 or TRBV6-3 and TRBJ2-5; D not resolved. The germline gives CDR1 MNHEY, CDR2 SVGEGT. V was clipped by 2 bases and J by 13 bases, with 8 bases between them. The CDR3 consists of 10 residues. The CDR3 region is CASSYGLWYF. The CDR3, as DNA: TGTGCCAGCAGTTACGGGTTATGGTACTTC.

There are many counts of this clonotype. V gene TRBV14 combines with J gene TRBJ2-3; D might be TRBD2 (5 bases). The CDR3 extends over 14 amino acids. V was pared by 0 bases and J by 7 bases, with 11 bases between. Germline CDR1 is SGHDN and CDR2 is FVKESK. CDR3 sequence reads: CASSQDLLTNTQYF. CDR3 DNA: TGTGCCAGCAGCCAAGATCTACTGACTAATACGCAGTATTTT.

In this sample, this clonotype turned up many times. This chain links TRBV18 with TRBJ1-6; no clear D. V was shortened by 6 bases and J by 10 bases, with 13 bases between the two germline ends. Germline CDR1 reads KGHSH; CDR2 reads LQKENI. CDR3 length: 13 residues. CDR3 residues: CASSPTKNSPLHF. The CDR3 DNA is TGTGCCAGCTCTCCGACCAAAAACTCACCCCTCCACTTT.

This clonotype has a count of ten or more. The J gene is TRBJ1-3, the V gene TRBV29-1; D unresolved. Trimming pared 5 bases from V and 0 bases from J, leaving 11 bases between. This CDR3 spans 14 amino acids. Germline V gene data show CDR1 as SQVTM and CDR2 as ANQGSEA. The CDR3 coding sequence is TGCAGCGTTAGAGACCCAGACTCTGGAAACACCATATATTTT. It specifies CSVRDPDSGNTIYF.

There are many counts of this clonotype. The chain combines TRBV12-3 or TRBV12-4 with TRBJ2-6; 7 bases are shared with TRBD2. Trimming removed 10 bases from V and 1 base from J; junction bases left unmatched: 4. This CDR3 spans 14 amino acids. In nucleotides, the CDR3 is TGTGCCACTGGGGGAGGGTCTGGGGCCAACGTCCTGACTTTC. It yields the protein CATGGGSGANVLTF.

This clonotype was found many times. The rearrangement joins TRBV20-1 to TRBJ1-1; D uncertain. The CDR3 contains 13 residues. Trimming took 0 bases from V and 1 from J, leaving 6 bases between them. Germline V gene data show CDR1 as DFQATT and CDR2 as SNEGSKA (reference sequence). CDR3 sequence: CSAREHPNTEAFF. The CDR3 DNA follows: TGCAGTGCTAGAGAACACCCGAACACTGAAGCTTTCTTT.

This clonotype was observed at least ten times. The chain couples TRBV12-3 or TRBV12-4 to TRBJ2-3, with 9 bases aligning to TRBD1. The V gene end was trimmed by 8 bases and the J gene end by 1 base; junction bases not matched to a gene: 4. The CDR3 loop spans 14 amino acids. The CDR3 is CASRTGVGTDTQYF. The CDR3, as DNA: TGTGCCAGCCGGACAGGGGTGGGCACAGATACGCAGTATTTT.

This clonotype was picked up many times. The chain recombines TRBV5-1 with TRBJ2-2; possibly TRBD1 for D (6 bases). This CDR3 contains 14 residues. The V end was cut by 4 bases, the J end by 7 bases, with 14 bases between. Germline CDR1 and CDR2: SGHRS and YFSETQ. The CDR3 loop reads CASSDGTGFGELFF. CDR3 in DNA: TGCGCCAGCAGCGACGGTACAGGGTTCGGGGAGCTGTTTTTT.

This clonotype was found many times. This chain uses TRBV6-1 with TRBJ2-4, with 14 bases fitting TRBD2. Germline CDR1 and CDR2: MNHNS and SASEGT. This CDR3 is 16 amino acids long. V was clipped by 5 bases and J by 8 bases; unmatched bases: 8. The DNA of the CDR3 is TGTGCCAGCAGTCCTACCGGGACTAGCGGGAGTGACATTCAGTACTTC. It encodes CASSPTGTSGSDIQYF.

In its sample, this clonotype was seen many times. This chain connects TRBV4-1 to TRBJ1-1, with unresolved D. Trimming took off 0 bases at V and 11 bases at J, with 10 bases between the two ends. The CDR3 is 12 amino acids. From germline, CDR1 is MGHRA and CDR2 YSYEKL. The CDR3 spells CASSQDAWAAFF. The CDR3 nucleotides are TGCGCCAGCAGCCAAGATGCCTGGGCCGCTTTCTTT.